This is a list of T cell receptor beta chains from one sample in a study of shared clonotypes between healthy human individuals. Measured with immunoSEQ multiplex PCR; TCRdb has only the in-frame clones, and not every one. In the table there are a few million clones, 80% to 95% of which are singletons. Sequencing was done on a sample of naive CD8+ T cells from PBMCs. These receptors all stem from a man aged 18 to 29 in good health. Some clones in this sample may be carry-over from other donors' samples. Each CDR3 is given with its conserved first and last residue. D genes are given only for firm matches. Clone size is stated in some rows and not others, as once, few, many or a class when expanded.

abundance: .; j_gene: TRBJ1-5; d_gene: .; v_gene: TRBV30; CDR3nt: TGTGCCTGGAGTGAGCCCTATAGCAATCAGCCCCAGCATTTT; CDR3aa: CAWSEPYSNQPQHF
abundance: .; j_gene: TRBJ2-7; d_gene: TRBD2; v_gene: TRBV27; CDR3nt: TGTGCCAGTCTACCCAAAGAGCGGGAGGGGGTCGGGGAGCAGTACTTC; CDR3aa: CASLPKEREGVGEQYF
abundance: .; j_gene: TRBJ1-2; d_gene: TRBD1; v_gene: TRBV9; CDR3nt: TGTGCCAGCAGCGTAGGAGGAGGGGGCGCGGACTATGGCTACACCTTC; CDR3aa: CASSVGGGGADYGYTF
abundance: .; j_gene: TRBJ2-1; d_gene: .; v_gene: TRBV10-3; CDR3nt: TGTGCCATCAGTGTACAATACTCCTACGGGAGTGCCTATGACAATGAGCAGTTCTTC; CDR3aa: CAISVQYSYGSAYDNEQFF
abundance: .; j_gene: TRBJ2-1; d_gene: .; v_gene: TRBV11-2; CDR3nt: TGTGCCAGCAGCTTAGGGGGTTCCTACAATGAGCAGTTCTTC; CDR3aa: CASSLGGSYNEQFF
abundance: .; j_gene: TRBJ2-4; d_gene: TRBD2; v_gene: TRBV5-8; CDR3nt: TGTGCCAGCAGCGGGAGGGCAGCGGGCACGAAAAACATTCAGTACTTC; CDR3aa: CASSGRAAGTKNIQYF
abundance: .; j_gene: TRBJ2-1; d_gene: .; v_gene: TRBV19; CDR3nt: TGTGCCAGTAGCCTCCTAGGAGTCGACAATGAGCAGTTCTTC; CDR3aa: CASSLLGVDNEQFF
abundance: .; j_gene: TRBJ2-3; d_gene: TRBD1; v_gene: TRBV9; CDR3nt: TGTGCCAGCAGCGAGGGGGCGGATTGGGGCACAGATACGCAGTATTTT; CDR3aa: CASSEGADWGTDTQYF
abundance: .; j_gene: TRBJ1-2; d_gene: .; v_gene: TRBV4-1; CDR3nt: TGCGCCAGCAGCCAGGGGGACGGATCTAACTATGGCTACACCTTC; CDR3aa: CASSQGDGSNYGYTF
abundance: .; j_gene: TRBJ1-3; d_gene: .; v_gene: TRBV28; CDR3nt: TGTGCCAGCAGTTCTCTCCGCTCTGGAAACACCATATATTTT; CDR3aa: CASSSLRSGNTIYF
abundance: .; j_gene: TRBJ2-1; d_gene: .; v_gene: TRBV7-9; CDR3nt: TGTGCCAGCAGCCCAAAGGGGACCCTCTACAATGAGCAGTTCTTC; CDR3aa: CASSPKGTLYNEQFF
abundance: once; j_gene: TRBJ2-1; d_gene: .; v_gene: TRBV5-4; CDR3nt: TGTGCCAGCAGCTTGGTAGGGGGGGCCAACCTTAACAATGAGCAGTTCTTC; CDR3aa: CASSLVGGANLNNEQFF
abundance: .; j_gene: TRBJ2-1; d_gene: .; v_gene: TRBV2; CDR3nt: TGTGCCAGCAGGACTAGCTCCTACAATGAGCAGTTCTTC; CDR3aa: CASRTSSYNEQFF
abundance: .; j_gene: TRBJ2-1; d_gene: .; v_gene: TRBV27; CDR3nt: TGTGCCAGCAGTCCCCGTCCTAGGGCAGGCTACAATGAGCAGTTCTTC; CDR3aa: CASSPRPRAGYNEQFF
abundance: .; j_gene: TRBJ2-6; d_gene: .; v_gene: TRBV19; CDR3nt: TGTGCCAGTAGAAGGGACTCTGGGGCCAACGTCCTGACTTTC; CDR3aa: CASRRDSGANVLTF
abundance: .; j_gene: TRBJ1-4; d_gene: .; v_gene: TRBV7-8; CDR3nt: TGTGCCAGCACCCCGCGAAGGGAAAAACTGTTTTTT; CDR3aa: CASTPRREKLFF
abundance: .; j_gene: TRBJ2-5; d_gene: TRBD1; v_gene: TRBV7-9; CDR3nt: TGTGCCAGCAGTTCAAGACAGGGTCAAGAGACCCAGTACTTC; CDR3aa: CASSSRQGQETQYF
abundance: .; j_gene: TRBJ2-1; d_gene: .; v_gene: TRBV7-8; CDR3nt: TGTGCCAGCAGCATGTCGGGTAGTAACAATGAGCAGTTCTTC; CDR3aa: CASSMSGSNNEQFF
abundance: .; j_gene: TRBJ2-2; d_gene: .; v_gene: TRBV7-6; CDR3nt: TGTGCCAGCAGCTTAGCATCTCGCGCGAACACCGGGGAGCTGTTTTTT; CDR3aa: CASSLASRANTGELFF